A single T cell receptor (beta chain) is shown here with its context. Produced via immunoSEQ multiplex PCR; TCRdb's table is partial and in-frame only. This table holds more than 400,000 clones, 90% found once. Deletions cut 0 bases from V and 4 bases from J, with 13 bases between. The CDR3 loop spans 16 amino acids. Germline V gene data show CDR1 as LGHDT and CDR2 as YNNKEL (reference sequence). Resolution of symptoms, clearance, or two negative PCRs was present in recovered Cohort 3 donors. This sample was included in a study of blood T cell repertoires in COVID-19. Background on the study: T cells, B-cell-depleted T cells, or PBMCs supplied cDNA or gDNA.

The chain combines TRBV3-1 (or the pseudogene TRBV3-2) with TRBJ2-1; possible D gene TRBD1, 6 bases. Sequencing input: PBMCs or T cells enriched from blood (not recorded which). This receptor was taken from a man between 18 and 29 years old who had recovered from COVID-19. The CDR3 sequence: CASSQEGTRRYNEQFF. CDR3 nucleotides: TGTGCCAGCAGCCAAGAAGGGACAAGGAGGTACAATGAGCAGTTCTTC.